A single sample gave rise to the 27 T cell receptor beta chains below, sequenced in a study of blood T cell repertoires in COVID-19. This table comes from immunoSEQ multiplex PCR, and its TCRdb copy is limited to in-frame clones, with some not included. The data contain around 88,000 clones, roughly 80% of them seen just once; the ten biggest clones take up approximately 8.9%. The sample was peripheral blood. All receptors derive from a man aged 50-59 years who had recovered from COVID-19.

The chain employs TRBV28 and TRBJ2-2; maybe TRBD1 (6 bases). The CDR3 spans 15 residues. The germline V gene encodes CDR1 MDHEN and CDR2 SYDVKM. V was shortened by 6 bases and J by 1 base, with 12 bases between the two germline ends. The CDR3 bases are TGTGCCAGCAGGATACCCAGGGGGAACACCGGGGAGCTGTTTTTT. The encoded protein is CASRIPRGNTGELFF.

The chain employs TRBV7-3 and TRBJ2-3, with a possible D match to TRBD2 (6 bases). Trimming removed 5 bases from V and 2 bases from J, with 14 bases in between. The CDR3 extends over 15 amino acids. From germline, CDR1 is SGHTA and CDR2 FQGTGA. CDR3 DNA sequence: TGTGCCAGCAGCCGTAGCGGCGGAACCACAGATACGCAGTATTTT. Protein sequence: CASSRSGGTTDTQYF.

This clone was counted between two and nine times. This chain links TRBV7-2 with TRBJ2-7; 8 nucleotides match TRBD2. This CDR3 spans 12 amino acids. CDR1 SGHTA and CDR2 FQGNSA come from the germline V gene. Germline trimming cut 5 bases from V and 7 bases from J; bases unmatched to any gene: 4. The CDR3, as DNA: TGTGCCAGCAGCCGCTCGGGGGGGGAGCAGTACTTC. It codes for CASSRSGGEQYF.

V gene TRBV3-1 (or the pseudogene TRBV3-2) combines with J gene TRBJ1-5; no firm D call. V was pared by 1 base and J by 3 bases, with 7 bases between. CDR3 size: 14 residues. Per the germline V gene, CDR1 is LGHDT and CDR2 is YNNKEL (reference sequence). CDR3 nucleotides: TGTGCCAGCAGCCAAGGGAGTGTCAATCAGCCCCAGCATTTT. Protein product: CASSQGSVNQPQHF.

The V call is TRBV23-1, the J call TRBJ2-3; TRBD1 agrees at 10 bases. TRBV23-1 is sorted into the ORF group, with uncertain function. Trimming cost V 0 bases and J 1 base; bases outside gene matches: 7. The CDR3 sequence is 18 residues long. CDR3 nucleotides: TGCGCCAGCAGTCAATCGGAGGTGGGACAGGGGTGCACAGATACGCAGTATTTT. It encodes CASSQSEVGQGCTDTQYF.

The V gene is TRBV6-5, the J gene TRBJ2-4, with unresolved D. Germline assignment: CDR1 MNHEY and CDR2 SVGAGI. The CDR3 totals 14 residues. Between the trimmed V and J ends, which lost 6 bases and 0 bases, there was a span of 9 bases. The CDR3 reads CASSLSLAKNIQYF. CDR3 nucleotides: TGTGCCAGCAGCCTCTCCCTAGCCAAAAACATTCAGTACTTC.

The gene calls are TRBV7-8 and TRBJ1-5, with 8 bases lining up with TRBD1. Germline V gene lookup returns CDR1 SGHVS and CDR2 FQNEAQ. CDR3 length: 14 amino acids. Unmatched junction bases numbered 6, after V lost 4 bases and J lost 7 bases. The CDR3 DNA is TGTGCCAGCAGCTCTGACAGGGGAGGGCAGCCCCAGCATTTT. This sequence encodes CASSSDRGGQPQHF.

The rearrangement uses TRBV6-5 and TRBJ1-1; the D is unclear. Trimming took 4 bases from V and 1 from J, leaving 10 bases between them. This CDR3 comprises 14 residues. Germline loops: CDR1 MNHEY, CDR2 SVGAGI. The CDR3 DNA sequence: TGTGCCAGCAGTTTTACGACGGGGAACACTGAAGCTTTCTTT. Protein: CASSFTTGNTEAFF.

V usage is TRBV3-1 (or the pseudogene TRBV3-2) and J usage is TRBJ1-1, with 7 positions matching TRBD1. V shed 3 bases and J 1 base; nucleotides not matched to a gene: 2. The germline V gene has CDR1 LGHDT and CDR2 YNNKEL (reference sequence). The CDR3 runs to 14 residues. The CDR3 nucleotides are TGTGCCAGCAGCCACGGGACAGAGAACACTGAAGCTTTCTTT. It encodes CASSHGTENTEAFF.

The chain joins TRBV19 to TRBJ2-6, with D tentatively TRBD1 (6 bases). Between the trimmed V and J ends, which lost 3 bases and 0 bases, there was a span of 15 bases. CDR1 and CDR2 (germline): LNHDA, SQIVND (reference sequence). The CDR3 contains 18 residues. The chain's CDR3 is CASSIGGRALSGANVLTF. CDR3 in DNA: TGTGCCAGTAGTATTGGGGGCAGGGCCCTCTCTGGGGCCAACGTCCTGACTTTC.

J is TRBJ1-1 and V is TRBV5-1, with TRBD1 matching 7 bases. With V trimmed by 4 bases and J by 3 bases, 9 bases remained unmatched. From germline, CDR1 is SGHRS and CDR2 YFSETQ. CDR3 size: 15 residues. CDR3: CASSRTTGLDTEAFF. The CDR3 DNA sequence: TGCGCCAGCAGCCGTACGACAGGGTTGGACACTGAAGCTTTCTTT.

The genes are TRBV21-1 and TRBJ2-3; TRBD2, the D gene given by the table, was not confirmed from the DNA. TRBV21-1 is a documented pseudogene. CDR3 length: 18 amino acids. The CDR3 DNA is TGTGCCAGCAGCACCTGGGGGACTAGCGAGAAAAGCACAGATACGCAGTATTTT. As protein: CASSTWGTSEKSTDTQYF.

The chain links TRBV19 to TRBJ1-3; TRBD1 is a possible D gene (5 bases). The CDR3 has 16 residues. Trimming shortened V by 7 bases and J by 0 bases, and 16 bases separated the two germline ends. The germline gives CDR1 LNHDA, CDR2 SQIVND (reference sequence). The CDR3 loop is CASTPTATVSGNTIYF. CDR3 sequence (DNA): TGTGCCAGTACCCCGACAGCGACGGTCTCTGGAAACACCATATATTTT. The entire variable domain, with the rest obtained from reference TRBV19 and TRBJ1-3, is as follows: DGGITQSPKYLFRKEGQNVTLSCEQNLNHDAMYWYRQDPGQGLRLIYYSQIVNDFQKGDIAEGYSVSREKKESFPLTVTSAQKNPTAFYLCASTPTATVSGNTIYFGEGSWLTVV.

The chain has TRBV4-1 and TRBJ2-7, with D perhaps matching TRBD1 (5 bases). Germline V gene lookup returns CDR1 MGHRA and CDR2 YSYEKL. Trimming cost V 1 base and J 1 base, with 14 bases left between them. This CDR3 is 16 amino acids long. CDR3 protein: CASSQGAGWDSYEQYF. The CDR3 DNA follows: TGCGCCAGCAGCCAAGGGGCAGGGTGGGATTCCTACGAGCAGTACTTC.

This chain links TRBV19 with TRBJ2-1; TRBD1 matches 8 bases. The CDR3 sequence is 14 residues long. Trimming removed 4 bases from V and 8 bases from J; junction bases left unmatched: 7. Germline V CDR1 and CDR2: LNHDA, SQIVND (reference sequence). CDR3 sequence reads: CASSSGQGWDEQFF. DNA of the CDR3: TGTGCCAGTAGTAGCGGACAGGGTTGGGATGAGCAGTTCTTC.

The chain employs TRBV11-2 and TRBJ2-7; 13 nucleotides agree with TRBD2. Trimming removed 5 bases from V and 0 bases from J; junction bases left unmatched: 7. Germline loops: CDR1 SGHAT, CDR2 FQNNGV. The CDR3 is 17 residues long. This CDR3 reads CASSRPGLAGSSYEQYF. CDR3 nucleotide sequence: TGTGCCAGCAGCCGCCCGGGACTAGCGGGGAGCTCCTACGAGCAGTACTTC.

This chain uses TRBV7-9 with TRBJ2-3; 8 positions agree with TRBD1. Germline CDR1 SEHNR, CDR2 FQNEAQ (reference sequence). The CDR3 loop spans 15 amino acids. V shed 5 bases and J 3 bases; nucleotides not matched to a gene: 7. The CDR3 DNA sequence: TGTGCCAGCAGCCCATGGGGGGACAGGACAGATACGCAGTATTTT. Protein: CASSPWGDRTDTQYF.

The chain employs TRBV30 and TRBJ1-1; D possibly corresponds to TRBD1 (5 bases). V gave up 2 bases and J gave up 0 bases, with 19 bases separating them. The CDR3 totals 17 residues. Germline CDR1 and CDR2: GTSNPN and SVGIG (reference sequence). In DNA form, the CDR3 reads TGTGCCTGGAGTAAGTTCGGAGGGGTTCTCATGAACACTGAAGCTTTCTTT. It is translated as CAWSKFGGVLMNTEAFF.

The chain uses TRBV21-1 and TRBJ1-5; TRBD1 reflects the table's D call only, with no check against the DNA. TRBV21-1 is a pseudogene locus. The CDR3 covers 24 residues. DNA of the CDR3: TGTGCCAGCAGAGCTTACGGAATGGACACCCTCAGGCACGCGAGGCGGAATAGCAATCAGCCCCAGCATTTT. This translates into CASRAYGMDTLRHARRNSNQPQHF.

This clone was counted a few times. The V gene is TRBV7-2, the J gene TRBJ2-1; 8 bases align to TRBD2. The J segment lost 8 bases and the V segment lost 4 bases, leaving 13 bases of the junction unmatched. Germline V lookup: CDR1 SGHTA, CDR2 FQGNSA. This CDR3 is 16 amino acids long. CDR3 sequence: CASSSMGAGGLDEQFF. Here the CDR3 DNA reads TGTGCCAGCAGCTCCATGGGGGCGGGAGGTCTGGATGAGCAGTTCTTC.

The V and J genes are TRBV3-1 (or the pseudogene TRBV3-2) and TRBJ2-3; TRBD2 aligns across 10 bases. The V gene end was trimmed by 1 base and the J gene end by 3 bases; junction bases not matched to a gene: 4. The CDR3 consists of 16 residues. Per germline, CDR1 LGHDT and CDR2 YNNKEL (reference sequence). This chain's CDR3 is CASSQGLAGSTDTQYF. The CDR3 nucleotides read TGTGCCAGCAGCCAAGGACTAGCGGGCTCGACAGATACGCAGTATTTT.

The gene calls are TRBV18 and TRBJ2-5; D might be TRBD2 (5 bases). This CDR3 is 14 amino acids long. V lost 2 bases and J lost 4, with 11 bases in between. The V gene's germline CDR1 is KGHSH and CDR2 LQKENI. The chain's CDR3 is CASSPGLHRETQYF. The CDR3 DNA is TGTGCCAGCTCACCAGGACTTCACCGAGAGACCCAGTACTTC.

This clone has just one count. The chain uses TRBV27 and TRBJ2-3; 10 nucleotides match TRBD2. The CDR3 is 15 residues long. CDR1 and CDR2 from the germline V gene are MNHEY and SMNVEV (reference sequence). With V trimmed by 6 bases and J by 1 base, 4 bases remained unmatched. The CDR3 loop reads CASRPGTSGTDTQYF. The DNA for the CDR3 is TGTGCCAGCAGGCCCGGGACTAGCGGCACAGATACGCAGTATTTT.

This clone was counted a single time. This chain links TRBV3-1 (or the pseudogene TRBV3-2) with TRBJ2-3; tentative D call: TRBD2 (6 bases). The CDR3 extends over 15 amino acids. The germline V gene encodes CDR1 LGHDT and CDR2 YNNKEL (reference sequence). V was pared by 0 bases and J by 5 bases, with 12 bases between. The CDR3 coding sequence is TGTGCCAGCAGCCAAGATGGAAGGGAGGTAGATACGCAGTATTTT. Protein sequence: CASSQDGREVDTQYF.

Remarks on this clone: The identical CDR3 is also encoded by other nucleotide sequences in the sample. The rearrangement links TRBV6-6 to TRBJ1-4; TRBD1 matches at 9 bases. This CDR3 is 15 amino acids long. J was trimmed by 5 bases and V by 4 bases; bases with no gene match: 5. Germline values: CDR1 MNHNY, CDR2 SVGAGI (reference sequence). CDR3 in amino acids: CASSFPGQGNEKLFF. CDR3 DNA: TGTGCCAGCAGTTTCCCGGGACAGGGAAATGAAAAACTGTTTTTT.

The chain has TRBV24-1 and TRBJ1-3; 8 nucleotides line up with TRBD1. The germline CDR1 and CDR2 sequences are KGHDR and SFDVKD. CDR3 length: 15 amino acids. V lost 10 bases and J lost 2; bases outside the gene matches: 9. The DNA of the CDR3 is TGTGCCACGTACCGGGGCAGGGGGCCTGGAAACACCATATATTTT. This translates into CATYRGRGPGNTIYF.

This rearrangement joins TRBV28 to TRBJ1-1; possible D gene TRBD1, 6 bases. V was trimmed by 5 bases and J by 0 bases, leaving 13 bases between them. The CDR3 covers 15 residues. Germline V gene lookup returns CDR1 MDHEN and CDR2 SYDVKM. CDR3 loop: CASSLRGTVNTEAFF. The CDR3 coding sequence is TGTGCCAGCAGTCTCAGGGGCACGGTGAACACTGAAGCTTTCTTT. The complete variable domain, with remaining parts taken from reference TRBV28 and TRBJ1-1, reads DVKVTQSSRYLVKRTGEKVFLECVQDMDHENMFWYRQDPGLGLRLIYFSYDVKMKEKGDIPEGYSVSREKKERFSLILESASTNQTSMYLCASSLRGTVNTEAFFGQGTRLTVV.